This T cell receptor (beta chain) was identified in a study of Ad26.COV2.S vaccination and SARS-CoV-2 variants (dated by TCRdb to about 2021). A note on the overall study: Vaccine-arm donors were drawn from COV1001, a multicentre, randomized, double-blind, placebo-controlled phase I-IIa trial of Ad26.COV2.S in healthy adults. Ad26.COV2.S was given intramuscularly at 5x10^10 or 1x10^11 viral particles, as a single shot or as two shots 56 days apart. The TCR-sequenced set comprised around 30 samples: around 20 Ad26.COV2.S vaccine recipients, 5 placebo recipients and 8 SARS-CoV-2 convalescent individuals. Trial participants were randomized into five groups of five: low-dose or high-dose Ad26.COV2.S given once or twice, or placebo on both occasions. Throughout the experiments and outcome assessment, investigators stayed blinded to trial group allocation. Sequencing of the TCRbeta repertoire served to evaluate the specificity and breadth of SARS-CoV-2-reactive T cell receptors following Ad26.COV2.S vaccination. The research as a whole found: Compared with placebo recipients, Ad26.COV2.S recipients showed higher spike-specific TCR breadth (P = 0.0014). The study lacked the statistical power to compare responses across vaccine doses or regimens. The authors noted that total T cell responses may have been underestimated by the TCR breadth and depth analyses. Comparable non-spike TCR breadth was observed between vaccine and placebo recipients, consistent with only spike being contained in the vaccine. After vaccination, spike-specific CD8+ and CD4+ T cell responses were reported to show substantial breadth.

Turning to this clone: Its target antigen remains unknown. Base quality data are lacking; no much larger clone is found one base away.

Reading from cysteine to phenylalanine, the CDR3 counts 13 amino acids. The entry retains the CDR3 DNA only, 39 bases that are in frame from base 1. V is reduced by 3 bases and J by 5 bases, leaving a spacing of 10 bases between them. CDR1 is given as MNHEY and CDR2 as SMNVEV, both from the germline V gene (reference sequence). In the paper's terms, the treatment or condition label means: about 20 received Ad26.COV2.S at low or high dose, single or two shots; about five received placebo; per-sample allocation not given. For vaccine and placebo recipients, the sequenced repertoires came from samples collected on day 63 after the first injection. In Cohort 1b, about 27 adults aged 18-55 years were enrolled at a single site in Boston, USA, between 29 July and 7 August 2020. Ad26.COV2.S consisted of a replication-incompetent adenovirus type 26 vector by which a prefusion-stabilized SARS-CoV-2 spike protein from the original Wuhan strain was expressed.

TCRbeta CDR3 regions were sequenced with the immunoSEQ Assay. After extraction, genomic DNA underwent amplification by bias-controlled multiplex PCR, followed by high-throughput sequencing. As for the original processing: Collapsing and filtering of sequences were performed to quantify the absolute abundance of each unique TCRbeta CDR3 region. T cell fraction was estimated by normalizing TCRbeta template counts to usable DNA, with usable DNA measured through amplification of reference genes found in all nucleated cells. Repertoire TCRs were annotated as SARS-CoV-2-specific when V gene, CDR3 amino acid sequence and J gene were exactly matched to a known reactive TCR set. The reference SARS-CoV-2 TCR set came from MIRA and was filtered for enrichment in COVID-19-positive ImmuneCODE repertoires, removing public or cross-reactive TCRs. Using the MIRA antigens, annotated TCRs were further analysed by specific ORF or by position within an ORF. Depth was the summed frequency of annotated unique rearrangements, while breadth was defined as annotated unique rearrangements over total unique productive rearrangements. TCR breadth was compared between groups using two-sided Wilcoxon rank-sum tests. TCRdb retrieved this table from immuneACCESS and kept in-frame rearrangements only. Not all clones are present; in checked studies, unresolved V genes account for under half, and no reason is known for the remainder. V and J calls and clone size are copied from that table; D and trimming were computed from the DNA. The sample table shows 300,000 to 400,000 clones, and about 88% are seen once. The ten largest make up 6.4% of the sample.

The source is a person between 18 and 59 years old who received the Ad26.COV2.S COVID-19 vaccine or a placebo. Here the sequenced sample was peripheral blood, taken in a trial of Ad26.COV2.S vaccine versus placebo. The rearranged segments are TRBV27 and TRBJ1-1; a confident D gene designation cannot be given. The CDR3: CASSFGLSTEAFF. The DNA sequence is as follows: TGTGCCAGCAGTTTTGGACTTTCTACTGAAGCTTTCTTT.